A single sample gave rise to the 26 T cell receptor beta chains below, sequenced in a study of memory B cells and T cells in multiple sclerosis. What these receptors recognize is not known. The table came from immunoSEQ multiplex PCR; TCRdb's copy has only in-frame clones and leaves some out. The table includes over 10,000 clones, approximately 85% detected once. Stimulus-free culture yielded autoproliferating CFSE-dim and non-proliferating CFSE-high T cells, each sequenced separately. Pooled replicate wells came from approximately 50 million CFSE-labeled PBMCs cultured about seven days without stimulus. Sequences were obtained from PBMCs from blood kept in culture. These receptors came from a human donor with multiple sclerosis.

As for this clone: Relative to the germline gene, one junction end is altered; a read error may explain this. The chain couples TRBV15 to TRBJ2-3, with D unclear. Germline V gene data show CDR1 as LNHNV and CDR2 as YYDKDF (reference sequence). The CDR3 consists of 14 residues. CDR3 nucleotides: TGTGCCACCGGCAGAGATAAAGCAGCAGATACGCAGTATTTT. Translation gives CATGRDKAADTQYF.

For this clone: Distinct nucleotide sequences in the sample also encode this CDR3. J is TRBJ2-3 and V is TRBV5-1; D gene unclear. CDR3 length: 14 residues. The germline V gene has CDR1 SGHRS and CDR2 YFSETQ. V lost 0 bases to trimming and J lost 0 bases, with 5 bases between them. Written as DNA, the CDR3 is TGCGCCAGCAGCTTGGACTCCAGCACAGATACGCAGTATTTT. Translation: CASSLDSSTDTQYF.

The rearrangement joins TRBV6-5 to TRBJ2-7; D might be TRBD1 or TRBD2, each matching 6 bases. Deletions cut 6 bases from V and 4 bases from J, with 16 bases between. The CDR3 is 14 amino acids. Germline CDR1 and CDR2: MNHEY and SVGAGI. CDR3 region: CASRTGAFGYEQYF. CDR3 in DNA: TGTGCCAGCAGGACGGGGGCTTTTGGGTACGAGCAGTACTTC.

The CDR3 bases are TGCGCCAGCAGCCGCGGGGGGTCGGACTACGAGCAGTACTTC. Translating it yields CASSRGGSDYEQYF. The chain couples TRBV4-1 to TRBJ2-7; TRBD2 aligns across 8 bases. The germline V gene has CDR1 MGHRA and CDR2 YSYEKL. The trim removed 4 bases at V and 3 bases at J, leaving 5 bases unmatched. The CDR3 extends over 14 amino acids.

This sequence joins TRBV19 and TRBJ2-7; 7 bases line up with TRBD2. V shed 4 bases, J shed 3 bases, and the junction held 0 bases outside the gene matches. The germline V gene encodes CDR1 LNHDA and CDR2 SQIVND (reference sequence). The CDR3 is 12 amino acids. The CDR3 is CASSRGGYEQYF. CDR3 sequence (DNA): TGTGCCAGTAGTAGGGGGGGCTACGAGCAGTACTTC.

This chain connects TRBV9 to TRBJ2-3; no firm D call. Trimming removed 0 bases from V and 1 base from J, with 9 bases in between. CDR1 and CDR2 from the germline V gene are SGDLS and YYNGEE. The CDR3 extends over 15 amino acids. CDR3 loop: CASSVDPRGTDTQYF. CDR3 sequence (DNA): TGTGCCAGCAGCGTAGACCCCCGGGGCACAGATACGCAGTATTTT. The complete variable domain, with remaining parts taken from reference TRBV9 and TRBJ2-3, reads DSGVTQTPKHLITATGQRVTLRCSPRSGDLSVYWYQQSLDQGLQFLIQYYNGEERAKGNILERFSAQQFPDLHSELNLSSLELGDSALYFCASSVDPRGTDTQYFGPGTRLTVL.

The chain is built from TRBV4-1 and TRBJ1-1; 8 bases map to TRBD1. The CDR3 loop spans 15 amino acids. Germline loops: CDR1 MGHRA, CDR2 YSYEKL. Trimming at V came to 3 bases and at J to 1 base, leaving 4 bases not matched to a gene. The CDR3 DNA sequence: TGCGCCAGCAGCCAGGGGGACAGGCCGAACACTGAAGCTTTCTTT. This sequence encodes CASSQGDRPNTEAFF.

This rearrangement joins TRBV4-1 to TRBJ2-1; 8 bases map to TRBD1. The germline V gene encodes CDR1 MGHRA and CDR2 YSYEKL. The CDR3 has 16 residues. Losses at the gene ends were 1 base for V and 1 base for J; bases not matched to a gene: 3. CDR3 sequence: CASSQGTGGSYNEQFF. In DNA form, the CDR3 reads TGCGCCAGCAGCCAAGGAACAGGGGGGTCCTACAATGAGCAGTTCTTC.

CDR3 sequence: CAISETSGRAIDTQYF. DNA of the CDR3: TGTGCCATCAGTGAAACTAGCGGGAGGGCGATAGATACGCAGTATTTT. The chain uses TRBV10-3 and TRBJ2-3; 13 bases are a match to TRBD2. Germline V gene sequence: CDR1 ENHRY, CDR2 SYGVKD. The V segment lost 3 bases and the J segment 5 bases; nucleotides outside the gene matches: 5. The CDR3 covers 16 residues.

J is TRBJ1-3 and V is TRBV27; D perhaps matches TRBD1 (5 bases). The germline V gene encodes CDR1 MNHEY and CDR2 SMNVEV (reference sequence). This CDR3 region has 16 residues. Between the trimmed V and J ends, which lost 5 bases and 2 bases, there was a span of 16 bases. CDR3 nucleotides: TGTGCCAGCAGTCCTCTCCCGGGGGGGGCTGGAAACACCATATATTTT. It translates to CASSPLPGGAGNTIYF.

V and J are TRBV5-4 and TRBJ2-7, with 7 bases identical to TRBD1. With V trimmed by 5 bases and J by 7 bases, 24 bases remained unmatched. Germline V CDR1 and CDR2: SGHNT, YYREEE (reference sequence). The CDR3 loop spans 18 amino acids. The CDR3 DNA follows: TGTGCCAGCAGTTTGCCTACCATTCCCGGGACAGACCTACTGGAGCAGTACTTC. Its protein product is CASSLPTIPGTDLLEQYF.

The chain has TRBV5-7 and TRBJ2-3; D is undetermined. TRBV5-7 is reported as an ORF; its role is uncertain. This CDR3 is 12 amino acids long. Trimming pared 1 base from V and 4 bases from J, leaving 4 bases between. Here the CDR3 DNA reads TGTGCCAGCAGCTTGTTAGCAGATACGCAGTATTTT. Translating gives CASSLLADTQYF.

This chain uses TRBV6-1 with TRBJ2-7; 9 bases line up with TRBD2. With 4 bases clipped from V and 1 base from J, the junction kept 5 bases outside the gene matches. The CDR3 length is 15 residues. Germline assignment: CDR1 MNHNS and CDR2 SASEGT. The DNA for the CDR3 is TGTGCCAGCAGTGGACATAGCGGGAGATCCTACGAGCAGTACTTC. The encoded protein is CASSGHSGRSYEQYF.

The chain employs TRBV5-1 and TRBJ2-5; D gene ambiguous. The V end lost 0 bases, the J end lost 0 bases, and 0 bases lay between the germline ends. Per germline, CDR1 SGHRS and CDR2 YFSETQ. This CDR3 has 12 amino acids. The CDR3 nucleotides are TGCGCCAGCAGCTTGGACCAAGAGACCCAGTACTTC. Amino acid sequence: CASSLDQETQYF.

J is TRBJ2-7 and V is TRBV5-6; unclear D gene. The CDR3 consists of 14 residues. The germline gives CDR1 SGHDT, CDR2 YYEEEE. Trimming took off 3 bases at V and 2 bases at J, with 12 bases between the two ends. The CDR3 spells CASSSERGAYEQYF. The CDR3 coding sequence is TGTGCCAGCAGCTCCGAGAGAGGAGCCTACGAGCAGTACTTC.

The chain couples TRBV5-1 to TRBJ2-5; D call uncertain. Judging by the DNA end, TRBJ2-7 fits better; the J call may be wrong. The CDR3 has 13 amino acids. Germline CDR1 reads SGHRS; CDR2 reads YFSETQ. Here the CDR3 reads CASSLEAAYEQYF. CDR3 bases: TGCGCCAGCAGCTTGGAGGCAGCCTACGAGCAGTACTTC.

This chain connects TRBV5-4 to TRBJ1-6; possible D gene TRBD1, 5 bases. Trimming removed 3 bases from V and 7 bases from J, with 20 bases in between. Germline V gene sequence: CDR1 SGHNT, CDR2 YYREEE (reference sequence). The CDR3 is 17 residues long. CDR3 sequence reads: CASSSSNTGTLNSPLHF. CDR3 coding DNA: TGTGCCAGCAGCTCAAGTAACACCGGGACCCTAAATTCACCCCTCCACTTT.

This chain connects TRBV9 to TRBJ2-2; perhaps TRBD2 as D (5 bases). The CDR3 runs 14 residues. Trimming left V 0 bases short and J 3 bases short, with 6 bases between. Germline CDR1 SGDLS, CDR2 YYNGEE. CDR3 nucleotide sequence: TGTGCCAGCAGCGTAGGGAGGTACACCGGGGAGCTGTTTTTT. Translating it yields CASSVGRYTGELFF.

The chain recombines TRBV19 with TRBJ2-7, with 8 bases that match TRBD1. The germline V gene encodes CDR1 LNHDA and CDR2 SQIVND (reference sequence). The CDR3 loop spans 14 amino acids. Losses at the gene ends were 3 bases for V and 4 bases for J; bases not matched to a gene: 5. The CDR3 nucleotides are TGTGCCAGTAGTATTGCAGGGGGCGGTTACGAGCAGTACTTC. It is translated as CASSIAGGGYEQYF.

The chain combines TRBV6-5 with TRBJ2-1; no definite D call. V was clipped by 3 bases and J by 7 bases, with 7 bases between them. The CDR3 is 12 residues long. Germline V gene data show CDR1 as MNHEY and CDR2 as SVGAGI. The CDR3 DNA sequence: TGTGCCAGCAGTTATAGTGGGAATGAGCAGTTCTTC. Amino acids: CASSYSGNEQFF.

This chain connects TRBV9 to TRBJ2-5, with 7 bases fitting TRBD2. This CDR3 comprises 16 residues. Germline-derived CDR1 and CDR2 are SGDLS and YYNGEE. With 0 bases clipped from V and 3 bases from J, the junction kept 8 bases outside the gene matches. The CDR3, as DNA: TGTGCCAGCAGCGTAGAAGGTTGGGGGGGGGAAGAGACCCAGTACTTC. Translating it yields CASSVEGWGGEETQYF.

The chain carries TRBV28 and TRBJ2-5; D possibly matches TRBD1 or TRBD2 (5 bases each). This CDR3 has 15 residues. The ends were cut back, 5 bases at V and 1 base at J, with 14 bases in the middle. Germline CDR1 MDHEN, CDR2 SYDVKM. CDR3 nucleotide sequence: TGTGCCAGCAGTAGAACCGGGACGGCCCAAGAGACCCAGTACTTC. It codes for CASSRTGTAQETQYF. Supplemented by reference TRBV28 and TRBJ2-5, the full variable domain reads DVKVTQSSRYLVKRTGEKVFLECVQDMDHENMFWYRQDPGLGLRLIYFSYDVKMKEKGDIPEGYSVSREKKERFSLILESASTNQTSMYLCASSRTGTAQETQYFGPGTRLLVL.

The V gene is TRBV30, the J gene TRBJ2-5; 7 bases are a match to TRBD2. The CDR3 length is 14 residues. The trim removed 1 base at V and 2 bases at J, leaving 4 bases unmatched. In germline, CDR1 is GTSNPN, CDR2 SVGIG (reference sequence). CDR3 in DNA: TGTGCCTGGAGTGGAACTAGCGATCAAGAGACCCAGTACTTC. Translating gives CAWSGTSDQETQYF.

The chain carries TRBV7-2 and TRBJ2-3; TRBD1 matches at 7 bases. The germline V gene encodes CDR1 SGHTA and CDR2 FQGNSA. The CDR3 loop spans 16 amino acids. With 2 bases clipped from V and 10 bases from J, the junction kept 15 bases outside the gene matches. The CDR3 here is CASSLIRTGGAGSQYF. DNA for the CDR3: TGTGCCAGCAGCTTAATTCGGACAGGTGGGGCAGGATCGCAGTATTTT.

The rearrangement links TRBV28 to TRBJ2-5; D might be TRBD2 (6 bases). This CDR3 spans 14 amino acids. The V gene lost 5 bases and the J gene lost 2 bases, with 12 bases spanning the gap. CDR1 is MDHEN, CDR2 SYDVKM, per germline. In nucleotides, the CDR3 is TGTGCCAGCAGTCCCCCGGCGGGACAAGAGACCCAGTACTTC. Amino acid sequence: CASSPPAGQETQYF.

As DNA, the CDR3 is TGTGCCAGCAGTTACTCTATCGGGGGGGAAAATGAGCAGTTCTTC. Residues: CASSYSIGGENEQFF. V usage is TRBV6-5 and J usage is TRBJ2-1; TRBD2 matches 8 bases. After removal of 0 bases from V and 7 bases from J, the junction contained 5 bases not matched to a gene. Germline V gives CDR1 MNHEY, CDR2 SVGAGI. The CDR3 totals 15 residues.